The rows below give T cell receptor beta chains drawn from one sample of a study of blood T cell repertoires in COVID-19. Profiled with immunoSEQ multiplex PCR; TCRdb holds only in-frame clones, not every one. The sample yields about 230,000 clones, 65% to 85% seen once. Sequenced sample: peripheral blood. The receptors were gathered from an elderly woman with acute or convalescent COVID-19. CDR3s include the opening cysteine and the closing phenylalanine or tryptophan. The D gene is left open where the match is weak. Some rows have no size entry. The others give once, few or many, or a class for an expanded clone.

>TRBJ1-1|-|-|TRBV4-1
CASSQGGRRDTEAFF
TGCGCCAGCAGCCAAGGAGGGAGGAGGGACACTGAAGCTTTCTTT
>TRBJ1-1|-|-|TRBV6-5
CASSYSKEGATEAFF
TGTGCCAGCAGTTACTCGAAGGAAGGGGCCACTGAAGCTTTCTTT
>TRBJ2-7|-|-|TRBV3-1/TRBV3-2
CASSQAGAESSYEQYF
TGTGCCAGCAGCCAAGCAGGGGCCGAGAGCTCCTACGAGCAGTACTTC
>TRBJ2-6|-|-|TRBV6-1
CASSETSTGLVGSGANVLTF
TGTGCCAGCAGTGAGACTTCAACAGGGCTGGTGGGCTCTGGGGCCAACGTCCTGACTTTC
>TRBJ1-4|-|-|TRBV5-4
CASSLGGNRVSEKLFF
TGTGCCAGCAGCTTGGGGGGTAACAGGGTTTCTGAAAAACTGTTTTTT
>TRBJ2-1|TRBD2|many|TRBV6-6
CASSKTSGRGNEQFF
TGTGCCAGCAGTAAAACTAGCGGGAGAGGCAATGAGCAGTTCTTC
>TRBJ2-2|TRBD2|-|TRBV7-3
CASSLVRLADTGELFF
TGTGCCAGCAGCTTAGTACGGCTAGCGGACACCGGGGAGCTGTTTTTT
>TRBJ2-2|TRBD1|-|TRBV11-2
CASGTADTGELFF
TGTGCCAGCGGGACAGCCGACACCGGGGAGCTGTTTTTT
>TRBJ1-4|TRBD1|-|TRBV30
CAWDDRGGNEKLFF
TGTGCCTGGGACGACAGGGGTGGGAATGAAAAACTGTTTTTT
>TRBJ2-1|TRBD1|-|TRBV5-1
CASSFGDSRQFF
TGCGCCAGCAGCTTCGGGGACAGTCGGCAGTTCTTC
>TRBJ2-7|-|-|TRBV5-1
CASSLGVVGQGAPRF
-
>TRBJ1-1|TRBD1|once|TRBV5-1
CASMTGRGNTEAFF
TGCGCCAGCATGACAGGGCGCGGGAACACTGAAGCTTTCTTT
>TRBJ1-6|-|few|TRBV18
CASSPLGTQGNSPLHF
TGTGCCAGCTCACCACTCGGAACACAGGGAAATTCACCCCTCCACTTT
>TRBJ2-4|TRBD1|few|TRBV3-1/TRBV3-2
CASSHEQGKQYF
TGTGCCAGCAGCCATGAACAGGGGAAGCAATACTTC
>TRBJ1-2|TRBD1|-|TRBV11-2
CASSGTGFYGYTF
TGTGCCAGCAGCGGGACAGGGTTCTATGGCTACACCTTC
>TRBJ2-5|-|-|TRBV11-2
CASSGGAGTQYF
TGTGCCAGCAGCGGAGGGGCGGGGACCCAGTACTTC
>TRBJ2-3|TRBD2|-|TRBV5-1
CASSRTSGNTDTQYF
TGCGCCAGCAGCCGGACTAGCGGAAACACAGATACGCAGTATTTT
>TRBJ1-4|TRBD1|few|TRBV5-1
CASSAGTGRGNEKLFF
TGCGCCAGCAGCGCCGGGACAGGGAGGGGGAATGAAAAACTGTTTTTT
>TRBJ2-7|-|-|TRBV6-1
CASSGAQGLEQYF
TGTGCCAGCAGTGGAGCTCAGGGATTAGAGCAGTACTTC
>TRBJ2-1|TRBD2|-|TRBV5-4
CASSPTSGGQNEQFF
TGTGCCAGCAGCCCTACTAGCGGGGGGCAGAATGAGCAGTTCTTC
>TRBJ2-3|TRBD1|-|TRBV5-1
CASSLEGQGPDTQYF
TGCGCCAGCAGCTTGGAGGGACAGGGACCAGATACGCAGTATTTT
>TRBJ1-1|-|-|TRBV19
CASSIPSGGLEGTEAFF
TGTGCCAGTAGTATACCCAGCGGAGGGCTCGAGGGAACTGAAGCTTTCTTT
>TRBJ2-6|-|-|TRBV6-5
CASSYGPTGANVLTF
TGTGCCAGCAGTTATGGTCCTACTGGGGCCAACGTCCTGACTTTC
>TRBJ1-1|-|few|TRBV11-2
CASSFSDTEAFF
TGTGCCAGCAGCTTTTCCGACACTGAAGCTTTCTTT
>TRBJ1-4|TRBD1|-|TRBV27
CASRRQGNEKLFF
TGTGCCAGCAGAAGACAGGGGAATGAAAAACTGTTTTTT
>TRBJ1-6|-|once|TRBV6-5
CASSYATENSPLHF
TGTGCCAGCAGTTACGCGACAGAAAATTCACCCCTCCACTTT
>TRBJ1-2|-|-|TRBV7-2
CASSLTRGGDYGYTF
TGTGCCAGCAGCTTAACGAGGGGGGGCGACTATGGCTACACCTTC
>TRBJ1-2|-|few|TRBV28
CASSRRLGGGYTF
TGTGCCAGCAGTCGACGGTTGGGGGGAGGCTACACCTTC
>TRBJ1-2|-|-|TRBV7-8
CASSPGRNYGYTF
TGTGCCAGCAGCCCGGGGAGGAACTATGGCTACACCTTC
>TRBJ2-7|TRBD1|-|TRBV4-1
CASSPSTGAYEQYF
TGCGCCAGCAGCCCATCCACAGGGGCCTACGAGCAGTACTTC
>TRBJ2-1|TRBD2|-|TRBV4-2
CASSSQGLAGDEQFF
TGTGCCAGCAGCTCACAAGGACTAGCGGGGGATGAGCAGTTCTTC
>TRBJ1-2|-|-|TRBV5-4
CASVLRGSSYGYTF
TGTGCCAGCGTCCTCCGGGGGTCCTCCTATGGCTACACCTTC
>TRBJ1-1|TRBD1|-|TRBV27
CASSFTGGYTEAFF
TGTGCCAGCAGTTTCACAGGGGGGTACACTGAAGCTTTCTTT
>TRBJ2-7|-|few|TRBV10-1
CASSESRSSLAEQYF
TGCGCCAGCAGTGAGTCGAGGTCCTCTTTAGCCGAGCAGTACTTC
>TRBJ2-2|-|-|TRBV21-1
CASSKEGANTGELFF
TGTGCCAGCAGCAAAGAAGGGGCGAACACCGGGGAGCTGTTTTTT
>TRBJ2-3|-|-|TRBV9
CASSVLGTPARVDTQYF
TGTGCCAGCAGCGTATTGGGTACTCCAGCGCGGGTAGATACGCAGTATTTT
>TRBJ1-2|-|-|TRBV5-1
CASSLEQNGYTF
TGCGCCAGCAGCTTGGAACAGAACGGCTACACCTTC
>TRBJ2-7|TRBD2|-|TRBV3-1/TRBV3-2
CASSQGRTSHREQYF
TGTGCCAGCAGCCAGGGCAGGACTAGCCACCGCGAGCAGTACTTC
>TRBJ2-7|-|once|TRBV6-5
CASSTQRQIYEQYF
TGTGCCAGCTCCACCCAGCGGCAAATCTACGAGCAGTACTTC
>TRBJ2-3|-|-|TRBV18
CASSAGTDTQYF
TGTGCCAGCTCAGCGGGCACAGATACGCAGTATTTT
>TRBJ1-3|-|-|TRBV5-6
CASSFSSHSGNTIYF
TGTGCCAGCAGCTTTTCCTCACACTCTGGAAACACCATATATTTT
>TRBJ2-7|-|once|TRBV29-1
CSVEAQDSYEQYF
TGCAGCGTTGAAGCCCAGGACTCCTACGAGCAGTACTTC
>TRBJ2-1|TRBD2|-|TRBV10-3
CAISESSSGRGEQFF
TGTGCCATCAGTGAGTCGAGTAGCGGGAGAGGTGAGCAGTTCTTC
>TRBJ2-5|-|-|TRBV5-6
CASSTGQLQETQYF
TGTGCCAGCAGCACCGGACAGCTACAAGAGACCCAGTACTTC
>TRBJ1-5|TRBD1|-|TRBV27
CASSFGQGGQPQHF
TGTGCCAGCAGTTTCGGACAGGGAGGGCAGCCCCAGCATTTT
>TRBJ2-2|TRBD2|few|TRBV7-2
CASSPRGGGTGELFF
TGTGCCAGCAGCCCTCGGGGGGGCGGGACCGGGGAGCTGTTTTTT
>TRBJ1-2|-|once|TRBV6-5
CASSYGGADNYGYTF
TGTGCCAGCAGTTACGGTGGGGCTGATAACTATGGCTACACCTTC
>TRBJ1-2|TRBD1|-|TRBV4-2
CASSRADRGYGYTF
TGTGCCAGCAGCCGCGCCGACAGGGGGTATGGCTACACCTTC
>TRBJ2-6|TRBD2|-|TRBV30
CAWRLAGAPNVLTF
TGTGCCTGGAGACTAGCGGGAGCACCCAACGTCCTGACTTTC
>TRBJ2-7|TRBD1|few|TRBV27
CASSVNRDRGHEQYF
TGTGCCAGCAGTGTTAACCGGGACAGGGGGCACGAGCAGTACTTC
>TRBJ1-1|-|-|TRBV18
CASSRDSMNTEAFF
TGTGCCAGCTCACGCGACAGTATGAACACTGAAGCTTTCTTT
>TRBJ1-6|-|-|TRBV3-1/TRBV3-2
CASTPVATPDRLSPLHF
TGTGCCAGCACCCCGGTCGCAACACCAGACAGATTATCACCCCTCCACTTT
>TRBJ1-2|-|once|TRBV7-8
CASSLSDRDYGYTF
TGTGCCAGCAGCTTATCCGACAGAGACTATGGCTACACCTTC
>TRBJ1-1|-|-|TRBV10-2
CASSEARDEAFF
TGCGCCAGCAGTGAAGCGAGGGATGAAGCTTTCTTT
>TRBJ2-3|-|once|TRBV7-8
CASSLAPIHTQYF
TGTGCCAGCAGCTTAGCTCCTATTCATACGCAGTATTTT
>TRBJ2-6|TRBD2|-|TRBV2
CASSRRGVEGANVLTF
TGTGCCAGCAGCCGACGGGGGGTGGAAGGGGCCAACGTCCTGACTTTC
>TRBJ2-1|TRBD2|-|TRBV6-6
CASSPLSAGMAYNEQFF
TGTGCCAGCAGTCCCCTTTCAGCGGGAATGGCCTACAATGAGCAGTTCTTC
>TRBJ2-7|-|-|TRBV18
CASSHNNPQGIHEQYF
TGTGCCAGCTCACATAACAATCCACAGGGCATCCACGAGCAGTACTTC
>TRBJ2-3|TRBD2|once|TRBV3-1/TRBV3-2
CASSRPGPRGGATDTQYF
TGTGCCAGCAGCCGCCCGGGTCCGCGGGGGGGCGCCACAGATACGCAGTATTTT
>TRBJ1-2|TRBD1|-|TRBV10-3
CAITDRLWDSASNYGYTF
TGTGCCATCACAGACCGGTTGTGGGACAGCGCTTCTAACTATGGCTACACCTTC